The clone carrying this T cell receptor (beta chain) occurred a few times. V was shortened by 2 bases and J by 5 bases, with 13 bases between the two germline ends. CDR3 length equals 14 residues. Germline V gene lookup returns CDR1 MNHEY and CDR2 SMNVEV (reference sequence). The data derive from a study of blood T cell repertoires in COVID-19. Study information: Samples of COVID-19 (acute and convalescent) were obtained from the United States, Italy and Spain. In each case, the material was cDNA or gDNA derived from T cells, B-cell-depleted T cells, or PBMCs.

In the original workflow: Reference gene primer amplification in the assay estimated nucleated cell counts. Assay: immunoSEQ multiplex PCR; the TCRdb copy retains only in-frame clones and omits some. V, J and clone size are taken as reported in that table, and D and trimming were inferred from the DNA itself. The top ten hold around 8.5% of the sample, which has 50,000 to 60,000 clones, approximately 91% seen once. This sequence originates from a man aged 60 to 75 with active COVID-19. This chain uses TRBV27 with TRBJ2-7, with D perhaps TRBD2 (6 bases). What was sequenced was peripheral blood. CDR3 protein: CASSLGGAFHEQYF. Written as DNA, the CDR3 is TGTGCCAGCAGTTTAGGAGGGGCGTTTCACGAGCAGTACTTC.